The 7 T cell receptor beta chains listed next were all sequenced from one sample in a study of T cells in Graves' hyperthyroidism and ophthalmopathy. It was RNA transcripts that yielded the amplified TCR beta CDR3 regions. First-round RT-PCR of the TCR CDR3 relied on the HTBI primer set. TCRdb re-analysed the multiplex PCR reads in MiXCR, keeping a single row per CDR3 protein. The data hold around 340,000 distinct CDR3 sequences, with roughly a sixth observed a single time. The sample was blood. All receptors derive from a woman in her 30s with Graves' hyperthyroidism that later progressed to Graves' ophthalmopathy.

J is TRBJ1-1 and V is TRBV5-6, with 7 positions matching TRBD1. The CDR3 contains 14 residues. Losses at the gene ends were 1 base for V and 4 bases for J; bases not matched to a gene: 4. Germline CDR1 is SGHDT and CDR2 is YYEEEE. CDR3 DNA: TGTGCCAGCAGCTTGACAGGGGTGCGCACTGAAGCTTTCTTT. Amino acids: CASSLTGVRTEAFF.

The rearrangement uses TRBV2 and TRBJ1-3, with 10 bases identical to TRBD1. The trim removed 5 bases at V and 4 bases at J, leaving 11 bases unmatched. The CDR3 sequence is 17 residues long. Germline CDR1 SNHLY, CDR2 FYNNEI. CDR3 loop: CASSRGQGRSGGNTIYF. CDR3 DNA sequence: TGTGCCAGCAGTCGGGGACAGGGGAGATCGGGAGGAAACACCATATATTTT.

The chain carries TRBV3-1 and TRBJ2-7; D remains unclear. Trimming left V 3 bases short and J 3 bases short, with 9 bases between. Germline V gene lookup returns CDR1 LGHDT and CDR2 YNNKEL (reference sequence). This CDR3 is built from 13 residues. The CDR3 DNA follows: TGTGCCAGCAGCCAGGGGAACAGCTACGAGCAGTACTTC. Amino acid sequence: CASSQGNSYEQYF.

This clonotype was detected many times. V gene TRBV20-1 combines with J gene TRBJ2-3; no reliable D call. Trimming took 4 bases from V and 7 from J, leaving 15 bases between them. Germline CDR1 reads DFQATT; CDR2 reads SNEGSKA (reference sequence). The CDR3 totals 13 residues. CDR3 in amino acids: CSATDGALNTQYF. The CDR3 DNA sequence: TGCAGTGCTACCGATGGAGCTTTAAATACGCAGTATTTT.

In this sample, this clonotype turned up a few times. V gene TRBV2 combines with J gene TRBJ2-1; D may be TRBD2 (6 bases). Germline V gene lookup returns CDR1 SNHLY and CDR2 FYNNEI. V lost 3 bases and J 8 bases, leaving 14 bases between the germline ends. The CDR3 loop spans 14 amino acids. The CDR3 here is CASSDTSSLHEQFF. CDR3 nucleotide sequence: TGTGCCAGCAGTGACACTAGCAGTTTACATGAGCAGTTCTTC.

This clonotype has a count of ten or more. The chain combines TRBV19 with TRBJ2-7, with a possible D match to TRBD2 (5 bases). Trimming removed 5 bases at V and 3 bases at J, with 8 bases between. The CDR3 consists of 12 residues. Germline lookup yields CDR1 LNHDA and CDR2 SQIVND (reference sequence). The CDR3 region has the DNA TGTGCCAGTAGTGCGACTAACTACGAGCAGTACTTC. It translates to CASSATNYEQYF.

This clonotype was recorded many times. This CDR3 is CATSRDRGNQPQHF. DNA for the CDR3: TGTGCCACCAGCAGGGACAGGGGCAATCAGCCCCAGCATTTT. The chain uses TRBV15 and TRBJ1-5, with 8 bases matching TRBD1. V shed 3 bases, J shed 2 bases, and the junction held 0 bases outside the gene matches. Germline V gives CDR1 LNHNV, CDR2 YYDKDF (reference sequence). This CDR3 has 14 amino acids.